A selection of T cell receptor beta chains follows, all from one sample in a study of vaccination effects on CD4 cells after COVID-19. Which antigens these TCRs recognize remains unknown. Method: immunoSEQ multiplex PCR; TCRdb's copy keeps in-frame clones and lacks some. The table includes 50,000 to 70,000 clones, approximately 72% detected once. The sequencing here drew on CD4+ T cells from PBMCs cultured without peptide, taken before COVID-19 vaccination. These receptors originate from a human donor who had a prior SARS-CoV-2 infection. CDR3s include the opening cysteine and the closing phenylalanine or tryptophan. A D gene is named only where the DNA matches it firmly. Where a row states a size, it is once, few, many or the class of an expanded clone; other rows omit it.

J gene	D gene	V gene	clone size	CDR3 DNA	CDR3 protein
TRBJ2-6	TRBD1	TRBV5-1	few	TGCGCCAGCAGAAGGGGGTCGACGACAGGGCGGGCCAACGTCCTGACTTTC	CASRRGSTTGRANVLTF
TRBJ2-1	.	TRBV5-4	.	TGTGCCAGCAGCCCGAGCTCCTACAATGAGCAGTTCTTC	CASSPSSYNEQFF
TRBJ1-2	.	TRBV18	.	TGTGCCAGCTCTCCCGTATCGGGGGCTGGCTATGGCTACACCTTC	CASSPVSGAGYGYTF
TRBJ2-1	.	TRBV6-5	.	TGTGCCAGCAGTTACTCGGGCGGGGTCGCCTACAATGAGCAGTTCTTC	CASSYSGGVAYNEQFF
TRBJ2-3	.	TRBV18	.	TGTGCCAGCTCACCAGGCAGCACAGATACGCAGTATTTT	CASSPGSTDTQYF
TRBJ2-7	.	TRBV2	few	TGTGCCAGCAGTGTAGGGACATACTCCTACGAGCAGTACTTC	CASSVGTYSYEQYF
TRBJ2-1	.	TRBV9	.	TGTGCCAGCAGCGTAATAGGATCTGGGAATGAGCAGTTCTTC	CASSVIGSGNEQFF
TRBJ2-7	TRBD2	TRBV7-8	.	TGTGCCAGCAGCTTAGCGGTCGGGAGGGCCACCTACGAGCAGTACTTC	CASSLAVGRATYEQYF
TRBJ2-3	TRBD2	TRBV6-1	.	TGTGCCAGCAGTGAGGCCCGGACTAGCGGGCAGAGCACAGATACGCAGTATTTT	CASSEARTSGQSTDTQYF
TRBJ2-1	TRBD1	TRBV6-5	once	TGTGCCAGCAGTTCGCCTGGGGACAGGGTCTTC	CASSSPGDRVF
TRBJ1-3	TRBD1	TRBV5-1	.	TGCGCCAGCAGCTCGGGACAGGTGGGACCCGGAAACACCATATATTTT	CASSSGQVGPGNTIYF
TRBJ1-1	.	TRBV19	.	TGTGCCAGTAGTCAGAAAGGGGGGAACACTGAAGCTTTCTTT	CASSQKGGNTEAFF
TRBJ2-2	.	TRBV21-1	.	TGTGCCAGCACCTCCCTTTGGGGACAGGGCCTGGGCGGGGAGCTGTTTTTT	CASTSLWGQGLGGELFF
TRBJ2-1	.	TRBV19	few	TGTGCCAGTAGTATAGTAGGGGACCCGTCCTACAATGAGCAGTTCTTC	CASSIVGDPSYNEQFF
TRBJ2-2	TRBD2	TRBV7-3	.	TGTGCCAGCAGCTTAGACGGGAGGCGGGAGCTGTTTTTT	CASSLDGRRELFF
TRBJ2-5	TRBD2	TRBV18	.	TGTGCCACCGAACTAGCGAACCAAGAGACCCAGTACTTC	CATELANQETQYF
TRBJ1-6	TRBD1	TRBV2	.	TGTGCCAGCTTTTTTGACAGGGGTGATTCACCCCTCCACTTT	CASFFDRGDSPLHF
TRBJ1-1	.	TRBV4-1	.	TGCGCCAGCAGCCCCTTTTTGAGGGAATCGGGAAGAGTCTTCTTT	CASSPFLRESGRVFF